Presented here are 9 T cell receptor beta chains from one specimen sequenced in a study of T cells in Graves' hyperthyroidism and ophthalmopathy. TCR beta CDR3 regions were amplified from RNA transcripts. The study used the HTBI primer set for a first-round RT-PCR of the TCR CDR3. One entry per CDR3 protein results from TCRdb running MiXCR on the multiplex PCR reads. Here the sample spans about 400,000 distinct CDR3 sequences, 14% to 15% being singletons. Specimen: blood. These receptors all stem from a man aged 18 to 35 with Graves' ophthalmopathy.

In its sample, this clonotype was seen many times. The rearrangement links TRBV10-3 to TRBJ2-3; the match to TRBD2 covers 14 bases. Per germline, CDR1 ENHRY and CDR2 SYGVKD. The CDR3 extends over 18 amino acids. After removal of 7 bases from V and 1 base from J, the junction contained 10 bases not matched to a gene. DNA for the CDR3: TGTGCCATCACCGAGGCGACTAGCGGGGGGGCCGGCACAGATACGCAGTATTTT. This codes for CAITEATSGGAGTDTQYF.

This CDR3 is CASSARDGSSYEQYF. The CDR3 DNA reads TGTGCCAGCAGTGCCCGGGACGGGAGCTCCTACGAGCAGTACTTC. The chain uses TRBV6-1 and TRBJ2-7; D possibly corresponds to TRBD2 (6 bases). This CDR3 region has 15 residues. Germline lookup yields CDR1 MNHNS and CDR2 SASEGT. The V and J ends lost 4 bases and 0 bases respectively, with 13 bases between them.

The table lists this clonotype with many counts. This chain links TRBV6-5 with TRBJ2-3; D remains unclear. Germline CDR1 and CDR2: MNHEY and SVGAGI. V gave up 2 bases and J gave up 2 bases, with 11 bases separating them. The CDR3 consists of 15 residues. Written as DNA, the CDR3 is TGTGCCAGCAGTTACGGAGAGGCAACCACAGATACGCAGTATTTT. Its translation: CASSYGEATTDTQYF.

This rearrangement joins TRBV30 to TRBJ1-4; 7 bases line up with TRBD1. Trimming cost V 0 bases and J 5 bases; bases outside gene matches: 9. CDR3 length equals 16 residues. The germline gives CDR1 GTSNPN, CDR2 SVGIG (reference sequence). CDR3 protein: CAWSVRKGQRNEKLFF. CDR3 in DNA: TGTGCCTGGAGTGTAAGGAAGGGACAGAGAAATGAAAAACTGTTTTTT.

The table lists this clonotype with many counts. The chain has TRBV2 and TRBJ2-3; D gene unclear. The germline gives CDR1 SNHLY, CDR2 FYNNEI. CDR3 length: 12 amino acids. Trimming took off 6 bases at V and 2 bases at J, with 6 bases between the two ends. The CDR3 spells CASRQITDTQYF. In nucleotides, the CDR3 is TGTGCCAGCAGACAGATCACAGATACGCAGTATTTT.

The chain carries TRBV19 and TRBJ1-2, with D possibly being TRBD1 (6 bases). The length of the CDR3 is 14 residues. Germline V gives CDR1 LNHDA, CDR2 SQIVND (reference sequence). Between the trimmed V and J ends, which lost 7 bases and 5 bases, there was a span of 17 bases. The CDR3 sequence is CASTPGGRRYGYTF. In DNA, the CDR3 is TGTGCCAGTACCCCGGGGGGCCGACGTTATGGCTACACCTTC.

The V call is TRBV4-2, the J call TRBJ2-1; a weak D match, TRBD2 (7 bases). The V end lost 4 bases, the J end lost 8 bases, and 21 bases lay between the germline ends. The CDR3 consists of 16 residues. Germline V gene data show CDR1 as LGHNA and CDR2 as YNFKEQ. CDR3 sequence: CASSRSSRGAGDEQFF. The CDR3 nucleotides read TGTGCCAGCAGCCGTTCCAGCCGGGGGGCAGGGGATGAGCAGTTCTTC.

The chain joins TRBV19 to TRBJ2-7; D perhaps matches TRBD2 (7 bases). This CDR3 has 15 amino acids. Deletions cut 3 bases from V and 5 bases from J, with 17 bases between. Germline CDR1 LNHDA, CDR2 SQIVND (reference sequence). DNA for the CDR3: TGTGCCAGTAGTATGTCGGGGGGCATAAGACACGAGCAGTACTTC. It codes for CASSMSGGIRHEQYF.

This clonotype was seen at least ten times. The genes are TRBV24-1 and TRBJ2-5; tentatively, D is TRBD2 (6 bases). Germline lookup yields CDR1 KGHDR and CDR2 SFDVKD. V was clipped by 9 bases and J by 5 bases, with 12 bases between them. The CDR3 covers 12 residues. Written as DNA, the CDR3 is TGTGCCACCGCGGGGTCAAGCGAGACCCAGTACTTC. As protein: CATAGSSETQYF.